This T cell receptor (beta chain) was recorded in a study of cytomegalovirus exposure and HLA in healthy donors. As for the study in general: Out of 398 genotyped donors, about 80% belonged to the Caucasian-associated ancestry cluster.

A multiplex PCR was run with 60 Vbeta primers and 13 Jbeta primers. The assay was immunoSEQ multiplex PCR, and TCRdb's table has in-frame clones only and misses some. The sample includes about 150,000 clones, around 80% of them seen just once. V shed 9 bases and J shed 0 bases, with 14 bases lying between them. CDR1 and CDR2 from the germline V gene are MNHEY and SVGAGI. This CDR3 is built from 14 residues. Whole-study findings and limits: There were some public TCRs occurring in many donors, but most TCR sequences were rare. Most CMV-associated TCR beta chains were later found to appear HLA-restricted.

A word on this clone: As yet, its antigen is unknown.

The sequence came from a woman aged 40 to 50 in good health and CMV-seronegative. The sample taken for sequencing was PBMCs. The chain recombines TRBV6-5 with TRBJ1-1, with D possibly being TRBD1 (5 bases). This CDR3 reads CASKQGGLNTEAFF. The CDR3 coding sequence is TGTGCCAGTAAGCAGGGTGGCTTGAACACTGAAGCTTTCTTT.